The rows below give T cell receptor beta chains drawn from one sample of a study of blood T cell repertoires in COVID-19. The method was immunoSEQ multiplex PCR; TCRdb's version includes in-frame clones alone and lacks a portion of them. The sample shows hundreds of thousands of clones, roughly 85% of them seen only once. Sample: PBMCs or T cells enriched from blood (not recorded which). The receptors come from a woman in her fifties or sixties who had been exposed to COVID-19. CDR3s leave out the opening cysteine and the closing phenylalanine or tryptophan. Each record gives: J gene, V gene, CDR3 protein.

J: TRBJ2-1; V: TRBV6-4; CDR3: ASRRDRYDEQF
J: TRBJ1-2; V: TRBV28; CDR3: ASSSPRQPGGYT
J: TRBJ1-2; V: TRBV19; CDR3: ASSNSGQGDGYT
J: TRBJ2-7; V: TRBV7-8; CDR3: ASSLVGGSTYEQY
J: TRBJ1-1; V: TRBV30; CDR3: AWSVSSPEAF
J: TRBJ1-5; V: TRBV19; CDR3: ASHGGFSNQPQH
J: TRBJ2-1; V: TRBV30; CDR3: ACRLAGAINEQF
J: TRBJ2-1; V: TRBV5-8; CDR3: ASSLAGTIYNEQF
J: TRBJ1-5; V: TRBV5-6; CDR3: ASSLAGSNQPQH
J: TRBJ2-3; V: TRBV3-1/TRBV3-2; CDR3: ASSQESKRGGFDTQY
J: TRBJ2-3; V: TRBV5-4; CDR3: ASSLHETSTDTQY
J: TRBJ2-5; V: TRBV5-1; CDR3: ASSDPSGRETQY
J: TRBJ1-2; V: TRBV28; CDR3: ASTAGGSYGYT
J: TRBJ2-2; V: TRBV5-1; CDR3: ASSYGLAGTGRTGELF
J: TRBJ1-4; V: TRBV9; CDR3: ASSVGANDEKLF
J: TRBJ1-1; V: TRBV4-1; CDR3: ASSQDTDTEAF
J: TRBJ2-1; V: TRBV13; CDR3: ASSLRTSGGLF
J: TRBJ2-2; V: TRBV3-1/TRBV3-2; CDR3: ASSQVWGLGTGELF
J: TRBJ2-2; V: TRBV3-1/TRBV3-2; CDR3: ASSQVRRAGGNTGELF
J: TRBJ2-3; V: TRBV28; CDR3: ASTPGQGAATQY
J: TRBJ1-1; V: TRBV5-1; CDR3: ASSFLTANQAEAF
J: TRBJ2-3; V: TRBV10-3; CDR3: AISASSGGRTDTQY
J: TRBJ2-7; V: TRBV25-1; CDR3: ASSEPGTSGTREQY
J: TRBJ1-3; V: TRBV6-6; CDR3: ASSPDFGTGSSGNTIY
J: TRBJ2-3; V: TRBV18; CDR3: ASSPDRDPLDTQY
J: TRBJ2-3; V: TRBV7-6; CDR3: ASSRSRGDTQY
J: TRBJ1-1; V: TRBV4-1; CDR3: ASSQADSSLSPNTEAF
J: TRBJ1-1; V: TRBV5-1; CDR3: ASSTAGARTYRNTEAF
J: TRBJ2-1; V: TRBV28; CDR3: ASSSRTSGVYNEQF
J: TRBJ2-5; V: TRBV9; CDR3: ASTRGAGGPETQY
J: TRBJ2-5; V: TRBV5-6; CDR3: ASSLGGLVETQY